This T cell receptor beta chain was found in a study of blood T cell repertoires in COVID-19. Study details: The United States, Italy and Spain supplied acute and convalescent COVID-19 samples.

The CDR3 has 14 amino acids. Per the germline V gene, CDR1 is SGHNT and CDR2 is YENEEA. The V gene lost 2 bases and the J gene lost 0 bases, with 6 bases spanning the gap. Authors' processing steps: The assay estimated nucleated cells by amplifying reference gene primers. The table came from immunoSEQ multiplex PCR; TCRdb's copy has only in-frame clones and leaves some out. The V and J calls and clone size were taken over from that table, and D and trimming were inferred from the DNA. Here the sample spans nearly 55,000 clones, around 72% being singletons. This clone appeared a single time. This chain joins TRBV11-3 and TRBJ2-3; maybe TRBD2 (5 bases). This receptor was obtained from a human donor with active or convalescent COVID-19. The donor label of this sample is uncertain. The sample taken for sequencing was peripheral blood. The CDR3 is CASSLSGSTDTQYF. As DNA, the CDR3 is TGTGCCAGCAGCTTATCGGGGAGCACAGATACGCAGTATTTT.